The count of the clone carrying this T cell receptor (beta chain) is one. Its antigen is not known. The data were taken from a study of cytomegalovirus exposure and HLA in healthy donors. Amplification used 60 Vbeta primers and 13 Jbeta primers. The protocol was immunoSEQ multiplex PCR, while the TCRdb copy is restricted to in-frame clones and leaves out a portion. The sample holds roughly 120,000 clones, roughly 78% seen once. Study findings and constraints: Most TCR sequences proved rare, with some public TCRs found in many donors. A later analysis associated 16,000 or so TCR beta sequences with HLA alleles at a 0.05 false discovery rate.

The germline gives CDR1 SGHTA, CDR2 FQGNSA. V was shortened by 5 bases and J by 4 bases, with 11 bases between the two germline ends. The CDR3 length is 13 residues. The rearrangement uses TRBV7-2 and TRBJ2-5, with D maybe TRBD2 (6 bases). The clonotype was recovered from a man aged 25 to 40 in good health and CMV-seronegative. The sequenced sample consisted of PBMCs. As DNA, the CDR3 is TGTGCCAGCAGCCTTGCTAGCGTAGAGACCCAGTACTTC. This encodes CASSLASVETQYF.